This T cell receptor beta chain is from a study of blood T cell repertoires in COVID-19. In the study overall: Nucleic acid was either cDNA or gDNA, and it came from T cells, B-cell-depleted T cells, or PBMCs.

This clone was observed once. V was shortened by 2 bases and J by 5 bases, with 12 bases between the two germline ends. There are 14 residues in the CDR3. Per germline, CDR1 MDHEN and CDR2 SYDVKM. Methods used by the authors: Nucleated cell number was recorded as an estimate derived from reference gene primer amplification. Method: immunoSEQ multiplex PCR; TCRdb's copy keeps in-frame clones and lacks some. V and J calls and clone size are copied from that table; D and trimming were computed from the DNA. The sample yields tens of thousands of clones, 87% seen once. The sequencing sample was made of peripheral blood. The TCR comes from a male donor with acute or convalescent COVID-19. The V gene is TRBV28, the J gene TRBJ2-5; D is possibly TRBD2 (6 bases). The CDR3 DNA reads TGTGCCAGCAGTTTAGACACCGGAGGGGAGACCCAGTACTTC. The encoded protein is CASSLDTGGETQYF.